This paragraph covers one T cell receptor beta chain sequence. Seattle enrolled patients during active infection and tracked them longitudinally. This sample stems from a study of blood T cell repertoires in COVID-19. On the study more broadly: Samples of COVID-19 (acute and convalescent) were obtained from the United States, Italy and Spain. PBMCs, B-cell-depleted T cells, or T cells provided the cDNA or gDNA that made up the material.

This CDR3 has 15 amino acids. Trimming removed 3 bases at V and 4 bases at J, with 16 bases between. Germline V gene data show CDR1 as SGHDT and CDR2 as YYEEEE. As originally analysed: Estimation of nucleated cell counts relied on the amplification of reference gene primers. Sequencing was performed with immunoSEQ multiplex PCR; in TCRdb, only in-frame clones are kept and a portion is missing. V and J calls and clone size are those listed in that table; D and trimming were worked out from the DNA. The sample holds 150,000 to 200,000 clones; roughly 90% are singletons and the top ten take roughly 5.3%.

The source of this sequence is a man aged 18 to 29 with COVID-19, enrolled during active disease. This chain connects TRBV5-6 to TRBJ1-2; D unresolved. Sequenced material: peripheral blood. The CDR3 loop reads CASSYGLPSSYGYTF. CDR3 sequence (DNA): TGTGCCAGCAGCTACGGACTCCCCTCGAGCTATGGCTACACCTTC.